The rows below give T cell receptor beta chains drawn from one sample of a study of T cells in tuberculosis. The data were produced by immunoSEQ multiplex PCR, yet TCRdb's version contains in-frame clones alone and is incomplete. Among 25,000 to 40,000 clones listed, 85% to 95% were seen once. Source material: PBMCs. These receptors all come from a donor aged 10-35 years with latent tuberculosis or without tuberculosis infection. Some clones in this sample may be carry-over from other donors' samples. CDR3s include the opening cysteine and the closing phenylalanine or tryptophan. D genes are given only for firm matches. Expanded clones get a size class; other rows say once, few or many, or leave the size out.

j_call | d_call | clone_size | v_call | cdr3_nt | cdr3_aa
TRBJ2-7 | TRBD1 | - | TRBV15 | TGTGCCACCAGCAGAGAGGGACAGTCCTACGAGCAGTACTTC | CATSREGQSYEQYF
TRBJ2-2 | - | once | TRBV4-1 | TGCGCCAGCAGCCCCATGGGGGGTAACACCGGGGAGCTGTTTTTT | CASSPMGGNTGELFF
TRBJ2-1 | - | - | TRBV11-2 | TGTGCCAGCACCCTTCTCACAGGGCACGGTGAGCAGTTCTTC | CASTLLTGHGEQFF
TRBJ2-3 | TRBD2 | - | TRBV29-1 | TGCAGCGCACTAGCGGGGGGGAGCACAGATACGCAGTATTTT | CSALAGGSTDTQYF
TRBJ2-1 | - | - | TRBV5-1 | TGCGCCAGCAGCTTGGGAGGGTTTACCTACAATGAGCAGTTCTTC | CASSLGGFTYNEQFF
TRBJ1-4 | - | - | TRBV7-9 | TGTGCCAGCAGCTTAGGTCCCAGTAATGAAAAACTGTTTTTT | CASSLGPSNEKLFF
TRBJ2-7 | TRBD2 | - | TRBV6-5 | TGTGCCAGCAGTTACTCGGATAGCGGGGGAACCTACGAGCAGTACTTC | CASSYSDSGGTYEQYF
TRBJ1-5 | - | - | TRBV6-1 | TGTGCCAGCAGTGAAGCGTCCAGGGGTCGACAGCCCCAGCATTTT | CASSEASRGRQPQHF
TRBJ2-7 | TRBD1 | - | TRBV18 | TGTGCCAGCTCACGCGGACAGGGGACCTACGAGCAGTACTTC | CASSRGQGTYEQYF
TRBJ1-2 | - | - | TRBV27 | TGTGCCAGCAGTTTATCCCCAGGGAAGGGCTACACCTTC | CASSLSPGKGYTF
TRBJ1-2 | - | - | TRBV6-1 | TGTGCCAGCAGTGGAGGAGGGCGTGGTGGCTACACCTTC | CASSGGGRGGYTF
TRBJ2-3 | TRBD2 | - | TRBV25-1 | TGTGCCAGCATCAACACAGCGGGAGGACCAGATGGGGCGCAGTATTTT | CASINTAGGPDGAQYF
TRBJ1-5 | - | - | TRBV30 | TGTGCCTGGAGTGTAAGAGGGCACCAGCCCCAGCATTTT | CAWSVRGHQPQHF
TRBJ2-1 | - | - | TRBV30 | TGTGCCTGGAGTGGGACTACCTACAATGAGCAGTTCTTC | CAWSGTTYNEQFF
TRBJ2-1 | TRBD2 | - | TRBV7-8 | TGTGCCAGCAGCTTTCGGAGGCTAGCGGGAGGGTGGGATGAGCAGTTCTTC | CASSFRRLAGGWDEQFF
TRBJ2-5 | - | - | TRBV6-1 | TGTGCCAGCAGTCATTACAGGGGGGGGGAGACCCAGTACTTC | CASSHYRGGETQYF
TRBJ2-5 | TRBD2 | - | TRBV30 | TGTGCCTGGAGGAGCGGGAGGGCCGCCCGGGAGACCCAGTACTTC | CAWRSGRAARETQYF
TRBJ1-5 | TRBD1 | - | TRBV29-1 | TGCAGCGTTGAAACGACAGGGAGCAATCAGCCCCAGCATTTT | CSVETTGSNQPQHF
TRBJ1-1 | - | - | TRBV25-1 | TGTGCCAGCAGTGAATTGAGGGACTACACTGAAGCTTTCTTT | CASSELRDYTEAFF
TRBJ2-3 | - | - | TRBV20-1 | TGCAGTGTTTCGAGCGATCCAACGCAGTATTTT | CSVSSDPTQYF
TRBJ2-3 | - | - | TRBV15 | TGTGCCACCAGCAGAGATCAACAGGCCGGGGATACGCAGTATTTT | CATSRDQQAGDTQYF
TRBJ2-1 | TRBD2 | - | TRBV6-5 | TGTGCCAGCAGCAGGGAGCGGGAGTACAATGAGCAGTTCTTC | CASSREREYNEQFF
TRBJ1-5 | TRBD1 | - | TRBV5-5 | TGTGCCAGCAGCTTGGGCAGACCGGGACAGTGGGAGAATGTGCCCCAGCATTTT | CASSLGRPGQWENVPQHF
TRBJ2-1 | TRBD2 | - | TRBV19 | TGTGCCAGTACCACTAGCGGCCGAGACAATGAGCAGTTCTTC | CASTTSGRDNEQFF
TRBJ1-1 | TRBD1 | - | TRBV27 | TGTGCCAGCAGTTTATCTCGAGAGCAAGGGACAGGGGCCTACACTGAAGCTTTCTTT | CASSLSREQGTGAYTEAFF
TRBJ2-3 | - | - | TRBV27 | TGTGCCAGCAGTTTTGCGGGTAGGACAGATACGCAGTATTTT | CASSFAGRTDTQYF
TRBJ2-1 | - | - | TRBV6-1 | TGTGCCAGCACTCAGTACAATGAGCAGTTCTTC | CASTQYNEQFF
TRBJ2-3 | TRBD1 | - | TRBV11-2 | TGTGCCAGCAGCTTCTACAGGGGTCAACGCACAGATACGCAGTATTTT | CASSFYRGQRTDTQYF
TRBJ1-1 | - | - | TRBV4-2 | TGTGCCAGCAGCCAAGAATGGGGAGGGAACACTGAAGCTTTCTTT | CASSQEWGGNTEAFF
TRBJ2-5 | TRBD2 | few | TRBV2 | TGTGCCAGCAGTCCGGGACTAGCTGCCGAGACCCAGTACTTC | CASSPGLAAETQYF
TRBJ1-2 | - | - | TRBV6-5 | TGTGCCAGCATCGGGGGGGGGTATGGCTACACCTTC | CASIGGGYGYTF
TRBJ2-7 | TRBD1 | - | TRBV7-9 | TGTGCCAGCAGCTACGATTCCGGGACAGTTCGGTACGAGCAGTACTTC | CASSYDSGTVRYEQYF
TRBJ1-2 | - | - | TRBV4-1 | TGCGCCAGCAGCCAAGATCTCGGCAGGGGAAACTATGGCTACACCTTC | CASSQDLGRGNYGYTF
TRBJ1-5 | TRBD1 | - | TRBV6-5 | TGTGCCAGCAGTTGGACAGGGTTTGGGGCCGGGCAGCCCCAGCATTTT | CASSWTGFGAGQPQHF
TRBJ1-1 | - | - | TRBV6-1 | TGTGCCAGCAGTGAATGGGCAGGGGCTTTCTTT | CASSEWAGAFF
TRBJ1-5 | TRBD1 | - | TRBV6-1 | TGTGCCAGCAGTGCGACAGGGGATCATCAGCCCCAGCATTTT | CASSATGDHQPQHF
TRBJ2-1 | - | - | TRBV30 | TGTGCCTTAGAATCCAGGGGGGATGAGCAGTTCTTC | CALESRGDEQFF
TRBJ1-2 | - | - | TRBV7-9 | TGTGCCAGCAGCGACTTTCGAGGGATTCACGCTAACTATGGCTACACCTTC | CASSDFRGIHANYGYTF
TRBJ2-3 | TRBD2 | - | TRBV30 | TGTGCCTGGAGTGTAGCGGGGGGCCGGAGCGATACGCAGTATTTT | CAWSVAGGRSDTQYF
TRBJ1-2 | - | - | TRBV5-4 | TGTGCCAGCAGCTTGGGCCTCTTACAGGGCAACTATGGCTACACCTTC | CASSLGLLQGNYGYTF
TRBJ2-7 | - | once | TRBV11-3 | TGTGCCAGCAGCTTAGGGCAGGGTCGAACCTACGAGCAGTACTTC | CASSLGQGRTYEQYF
TRBJ1-2 | - | once | TRBV30 | TGTGCCTGGAGTGTACAGGGATCGAGGGGCTACACCTTC | CAWSVQGSRGYTF
TRBJ2-7 | - | few | TRBV27 | TGTGCCAGCAGCCCCGGGTCCTACTACGAGCAGTACTTC | CASSPGSYYEQYF
TRBJ2-7 | - | - | TRBV7-9 | TGTGCCAGCAGCTTAGGGGCCGAGCAGTACTTC | CASSLGAEQYF
TRBJ2-3 | TRBD2 | - | TRBV4-1 | TGCGCCAGCAGCCTCCGACTAGCGGGGGGCACAGATACGCAGTATTTT | CASSLRLAGGTDTQYF
TRBJ2-3 | - | - | TRBV2 | TGTGCCAGCAGTGTCAGGCCTGGCACAGATACGCAGTATTTT | CASSVRPGTDTQYF
TRBJ1-2 | - | - | TRBV27 | TGTGCCAGCAGTTTATCCCAGACAGGACTCTATGGCTACACCTTC | CASSLSQTGLYGYTF
TRBJ2-6 | - | - | TRBV19 | TGTGCCAGTAGTGCCATTGGAGGGGGCCCTTCTGGGGCCAACGTCCTGACTTTC | CASSAIGGGPSGANVLTF
TRBJ2-2 | TRBD2 | - | TRBV27 | TGTGCCAGCAGGCGGGGGACCGGGGAGCTGTTTTTT | CASRRGTGELFF
TRBJ1-5 | TRBD1 | - | TRBV27 | TGTGCCAGCAGTTCGAGGACAGGGCGAGGCAATCAGCCCCAGCATTTT | CASSSRTGRGNQPQHF
TRBJ2-3 | TRBD2 | once | TRBV5-6 | TGTGCCAGCAGCCTCCGGGGGGGAACAGATACGCAGTATTTT | CASSLRGGTDTQYF
TRBJ1-1 | TRBD1 | - | TRBV28 | TGTGCCAGCAGTGCAGGGGGCCGGAACACTGAAGCTTTCTTT | CASSAGGRNTEAFF
TRBJ2-7 | TRBD1 | - | TRBV5-1 | TGCGCCAGGACTGAGACAGGGGGACACTACGAGCAGTACTTC | CARTETGGHYEQYF
TRBJ2-7 | TRBD1 | - | TRBV4-1 | TGCGCCAGCAGCCAACGGGACAGCGTCTTCGAGCAGTACTTC | CASSQRDSVFEQYF
TRBJ2-7 | - | once | TRBV6-6 | TGTGCCAGCAGTTACGCAGGGGCGGGCGAGCAGTACTTC | CASSYAGAGEQYF
TRBJ1-2 | TRBD1 | - | TRBV30 | TGTGCCTGGAGCAGACCCGGGACAGCAAATGGCTACACCTTC | CAWSRPGTANGYTF
TRBJ1-1 | - | - | TRBV28 | TGTGCCTACCGAGGTTCGGGGAACACTGAAGCTTTCTTT | CAYRGSGNTEAFF